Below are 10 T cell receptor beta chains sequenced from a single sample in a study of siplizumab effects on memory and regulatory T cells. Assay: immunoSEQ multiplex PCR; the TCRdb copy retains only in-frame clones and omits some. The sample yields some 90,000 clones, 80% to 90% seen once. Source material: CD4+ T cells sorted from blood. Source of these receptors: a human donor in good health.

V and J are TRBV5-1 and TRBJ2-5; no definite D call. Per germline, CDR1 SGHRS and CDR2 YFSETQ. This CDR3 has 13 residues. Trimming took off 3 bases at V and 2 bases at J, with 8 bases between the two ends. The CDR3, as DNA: TGCGCCAGCAGCTATGGACCACAAGAGACCCAGTACTTC. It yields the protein CASSYGPQETQYF.

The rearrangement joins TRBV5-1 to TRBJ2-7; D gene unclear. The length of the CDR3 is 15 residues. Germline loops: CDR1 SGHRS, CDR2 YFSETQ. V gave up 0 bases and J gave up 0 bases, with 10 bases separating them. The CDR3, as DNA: TGCGCCAGCAGCTTGGCGGGCCAACTCTCCTACGAGCAGTACTTC. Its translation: CASSLAGQLSYEQYF.

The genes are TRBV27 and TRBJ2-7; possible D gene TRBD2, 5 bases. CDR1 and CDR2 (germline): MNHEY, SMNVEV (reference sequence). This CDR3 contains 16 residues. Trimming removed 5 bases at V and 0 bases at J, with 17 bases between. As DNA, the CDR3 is TGTGCCAGCAGTCCCTGGCGGGCAAAGAGCTCCTACGAGCAGTACTTC. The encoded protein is CASSPWRAKSSYEQYF.

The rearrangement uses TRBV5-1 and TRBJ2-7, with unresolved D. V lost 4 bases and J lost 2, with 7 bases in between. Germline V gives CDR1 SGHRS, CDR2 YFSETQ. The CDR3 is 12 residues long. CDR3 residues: CASSLQAYEQYF. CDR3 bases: TGCGCCAGCAGCCTCCAAGCCTACGAGCAGTACTTC.

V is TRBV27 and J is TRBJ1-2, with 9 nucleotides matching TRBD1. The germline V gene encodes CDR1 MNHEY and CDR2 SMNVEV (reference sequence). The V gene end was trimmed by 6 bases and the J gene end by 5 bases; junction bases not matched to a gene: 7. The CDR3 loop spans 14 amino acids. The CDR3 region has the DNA TGTGCCAGCAGCCCTGGACAGGGGAGGTATGGCTACACCTTC. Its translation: CASSPGQGRYGYTF.

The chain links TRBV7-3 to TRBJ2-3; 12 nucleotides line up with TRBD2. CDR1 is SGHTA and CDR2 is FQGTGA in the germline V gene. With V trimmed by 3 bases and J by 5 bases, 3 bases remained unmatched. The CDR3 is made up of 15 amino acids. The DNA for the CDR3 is TGTGCCAGCAGCTTCACTAGCGGGAGGAGAGATACGCAGTATTTT. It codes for CASSFTSGRRDTQYF.

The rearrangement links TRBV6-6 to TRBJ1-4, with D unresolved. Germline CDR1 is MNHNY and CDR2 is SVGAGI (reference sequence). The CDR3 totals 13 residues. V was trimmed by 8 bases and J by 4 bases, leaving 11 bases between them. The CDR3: CASAHPSNEKLFF. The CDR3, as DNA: TGTGCCAGCGCCCACCCTAGTAATGAAAAACTGTTTTTT.

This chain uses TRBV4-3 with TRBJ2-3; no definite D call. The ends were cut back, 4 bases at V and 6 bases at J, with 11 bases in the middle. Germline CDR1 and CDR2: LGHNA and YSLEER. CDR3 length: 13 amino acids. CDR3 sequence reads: CASSLSFADTQYF. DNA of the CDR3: TGCGCCAGCAGCCTCTCGTTTGCGGATACGCAGTATTTT.

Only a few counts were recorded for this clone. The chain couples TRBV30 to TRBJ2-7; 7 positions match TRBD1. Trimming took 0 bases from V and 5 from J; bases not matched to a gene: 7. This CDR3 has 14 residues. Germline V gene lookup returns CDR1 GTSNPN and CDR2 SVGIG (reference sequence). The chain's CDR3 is CAWSVDRGPNEQYF. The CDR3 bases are TGTGCCTGGAGTGTCGATAGGGGGCCCAACGAGCAGTACTTC.

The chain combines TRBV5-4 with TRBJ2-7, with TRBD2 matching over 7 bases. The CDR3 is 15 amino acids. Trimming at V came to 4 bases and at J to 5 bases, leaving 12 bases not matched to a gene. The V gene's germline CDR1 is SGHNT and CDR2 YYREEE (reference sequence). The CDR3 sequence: CASSPGLGNSHEQYF. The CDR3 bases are TGTGCCAGCAGCCCCGGACTAGGTAATAGCCACGAGCAGTACTTC. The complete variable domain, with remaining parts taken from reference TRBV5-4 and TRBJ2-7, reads ETGVTQSPTHLIKTRGQQVTLRCSSQSGHNTVSWYQQALGQGPQFIFQYYREEENGRGNFPPRFSGLQFPNYSSELNVNALELDDSALYLCASSPGLGNSHEQYFGPGTRLTVT.